These 20 T cell receptor beta chains originate from one sample sequenced in a study of regulatory T cells in long-lasting Graves disease. With iRepertoire HTBI primers and Arm-PCR of CDR3 regions, TCR beta libraries were built. TCRdb independently ran MiXCR on the multiplex PCR reads; one entry per CDR3 protein. The data show about 560,000 distinct CDR3 sequences, around 16% seen once. Specified time point: newly diagnosed GD, antithyroid drugs for less than 3 months. PBMC RNA served as the TCR library source. The same sample was also used in a study of T cells in Graves' hyperthyroidism and ophthalmopathy.

Sequencing used peripheral blood mononuclear cells (PBMCs), obtained at new diagnosis, from a patient treated with antithyroid drugs. These receptors all stem from a man younger than 35 with Graves disease.

At least ten counts were recorded for this clonotype. The V call is TRBV18, the J call TRBJ1-1; TRBD1 might be the D (5 bases). V was pared by 2 bases and J by 0 bases, with 7 bases between. Germline V lookup: CDR1 KGHSH, CDR2 LQKENI. The CDR3 is 14 residues long. CDR3 coding DNA: TGTGCCAGCTCACCAGTAGGGGTGAACACTGAAGCTTTCTTT. Its translation is CASSPVGVNTEAFF.

The chain is built from TRBV12-3 or TRBV12-4 and TRBJ2-5; D call uncertain. The CDR3 spans 15 residues. V lost 5 bases and J 1 base, leaving 14 bases between the germline ends. CDR3: CASSPTDLFQETQYF. The CDR3 DNA follows: TGTGCCAGCAGTCCCACCGACCTATTCCAAGAGACCCAGTACTTC.

There are many counts of this clonotype. This chain links TRBV20-1 with TRBJ2-1, with D possibly called TRBD1 or TRBD2 (5 bases each). The CDR3 is 15 amino acids. CDR1 is DFQATT and CDR2 is SNEGSKA in the germline V gene (reference sequence). V lost 6 bases to trimming and J lost 6 bases, with 21 bases between them. CDR3 in amino acids: CSAWGSGTAINEQFF. The CDR3 bases are TGCAGTGCGTGGGGGTCGGGGACGGCTATCAATGAGCAGTTCTTC.

The genes are TRBV20-1 and TRBJ2-1, with TRBD1 matching over 8 bases. V gave up 3 bases and J gave up 4 bases; unmatched junction bases: 8. The CDR3 runs 15 residues. The germline CDR1 and CDR2 sequences are DFQATT and SNEGSKA (reference sequence). The CDR3 protein is CSASPGGHLYNEQFF. The CDR3 region has the DNA TGCAGTGCTAGCCCAGGGGGCCACTTATACAATGAGCAGTTCTTC.

The chain joins TRBV9 to TRBJ2-7; D tentatively reads TRBD1 or TRBD2 (6 bases each). The CDR3 covers 14 residues. V lost 2 bases and J 6 bases, leaving 15 bases between the germline ends. In germline, CDR1 is SGDLS, CDR2 YYNGEE. The CDR3 loop is CASSVPGAPGEQYF. The CDR3 nucleotides are TGTGCCAGCAGCGTTCCGGGGGCCCCGGGCGAGCAGTACTTC.

The V call is TRBV12-3 or TRBV12-4, the J call TRBJ2-6; D is tentatively TRBD1 or TRBD2 (5 bases each). V lost 6 bases, J lost 0 bases, and 18 bases lay in between. The CDR3 runs 18 residues. CDR3 in amino acids: CASSHGAFFVSGANVLTF. CDR3 nucleotides: TGTGCCAGCAGCCACGGGGCATTTTTCGTCTCTGGGGCCAACGTCCTGACTTTC.

The chain has TRBV4-1 and TRBJ2-7, with 7 bases fitting TRBD2. V shed 8 bases, J shed 2 bases, and the junction held 6 bases outside the gene matches. CDR3 length: 13 amino acids. The germline V gene has CDR1 MGHRA and CDR2 YSYEKL. The CDR3 sequence is CASALARAYEQYF. The CDR3 coding sequence is TGCGCCAGCGCACTAGCGCGCGCCTACGAGCAGTACTTC.

This clonotype has ten or more counts. The V gene is TRBV6-5, the J gene TRBJ1-5; D unclear. The CDR3 consists of 12 residues. Deletions cut 2 bases from V and 4 bases from J, with 3 bases between. CDR1 and CDR2 (germline): MNHEY, SVGAGI. CDR3 DNA: TGTGCCAGCAGTTACCTTAATCAGCCCCAGCATTTT. Translation gives CASSYLNQPQHF.

Many counts were recorded for this clonotype. The chain couples TRBV10-3 to TRBJ2-5, with 9 bases matching TRBD1. CDR3 size: 14 residues. Per germline, CDR1 ENHRY and CDR2 SYGVKD. V lost 6 bases, J lost 4 bases, and 6 bases stayed unmatched. CDR3 sequence: CAISRQGGTETQYF. The CDR3 DNA reads as TGTGCCATCAGCCGACAGGGGGGAACAGAGACCCAGTACTTC.

This clonotype occurred many times. The rearrangement links TRBV12-3 or TRBV12-4 to TRBJ2-5; 11 bases agree with TRBD1. V shed 3 bases, J shed 9 bases, and the junction held 9 bases outside the gene matches. The CDR3 runs 15 residues. CDR3 in DNA: TGTGCCAGCAGTTTGGCCCGGACAGGGGGCGCGTCCCAGTACTTC. Translation: CASSLARTGGASQYF.

Many counts were recorded for this clonotype. This sequence joins TRBV28 and TRBJ2-4; the match to TRBD1 covers 10 bases. J was trimmed by 2 bases and V by 6 bases; bases with no gene match: 7. The CDR3 runs to 16 residues. Per germline, CDR1 MDHEN and CDR2 SYDVKM. The CDR3 sequence is CASRPDRGRTKNIQYF. The CDR3 bases are TGTGCCAGCAGGCCCGACAGGGGGCGAACCAAAAACATTCAGTACTTC. Full variable domain (remainder filled in from reference TRBV28 and TRBJ2-4): DVKVTQSSRYLVKRTGEKVFLECVQDMDHENMFWYRQDPGLGLRLIYFSYDVKMKEKGDIPEGYSVSREKKERFSLILESASTNQTSMYLCASRPDRGRTKNIQYFGAGTRLSVL.

The chain is built from TRBV7-9 and TRBJ2-2; D is uncertain. The CDR3 length is 12 residues. Trimming left V 6 bases short and J 3 bases short, with 5 bases between. Germline CDR1 is SEHNR and CDR2 is FQNEAQ (reference sequence). CDR3 coding DNA: TGTGCCAGCAGAGCAGACACCGGGGAGCTGTTTTTT. This translates into CASRADTGELFF.

The V call is TRBV7-9, the J call TRBJ2-3; 7 positions match TRBD2. Judging by the DNA end, TRBJ2-7 fits better; the J call may be wrong. This CDR3 is 14 amino acids long. Germline CDR1 reads SEHNR; CDR2 reads FQNEAQ (reference sequence). CDR3: CASSQRGGTYEQYF. The CDR3 DNA is TGTGCCAGCAGCCAAAGGGGAGGGACCTACGAGCAGTACTTC.

This chain connects TRBV2 to TRBJ1-2, with TRBD1 as a possible D gene (6 bases). V was clipped by 7 bases and J by 3 bases, with 18 bases between them. CDR1 is SNHLY and CDR2 is FYNNEI in the germline V gene. The CDR3 spans 15 residues. The CDR3 DNA reads TGTGCCAGCACCTTCCCCGGGGGGGCCGACTATGGCTACACCTTC. This encodes CASTFPGGADYGYTF.

The rearrangement uses TRBV7-2 and TRBJ2-1, with 14 bases that match TRBD2. The junction had 5 bases not matched to a gene; V was cut back by 0 bases and J by 4 bases. CDR1 and CDR2 (germline): SGHTA, FQGNSA. The CDR3 runs 18 residues. CDR3 residues: CASSLARGLAGEYNEQFF. The CDR3 DNA follows: TGTGCCAGCAGCTTAGCGCGGGGACTAGCGGGAGAGTACAATGAGCAGTTCTTC.

The table lists this clonotype with a few counts. The chain carries TRBV20-1 and TRBJ1-6, with a possible D match to TRBD1 (5 bases). The CDR3 consists of 16 residues. V gave up 5 bases and J gave up 0 bases, with 14 bases separating them. Germline loops: CDR1 DFQATT, CDR2 SNEGSKA (reference sequence). CDR3 in DNA: TGCAGTGCTCGGGACGCCTCGAGCTCCTATAATTCACCCCTCCACTTT. This codes for CSARDASSSYNSPLHF.

This clonotype was seen a few times. CDR3 sequence reads: CASSAPGPYNEQFF. The DNA of the CDR3 is TGTGCCAGCAGTGCTCCGGGGCCCTACAATGAGCAGTTCTTC. The rearrangement links TRBV25-1 to TRBJ2-1, with D tentatively TRBD1 or TRBD2 (5 bases each). The V gene's germline CDR1 is MGHDK and CDR2 SYGVNS. This CDR3 has 14 residues. Trimming removed 4 bases at V and 2 bases at J, with 9 bases between.

Many counts were recorded for this clonotype. The genes are TRBV24-1 and TRBJ2-2; D not certain. The germline V and J ends were trimmed by 5 bases and 6 bases, with 9 bases remaining between them. Per the germline V gene, CDR1 is KGHDR and CDR2 is SFDVKD. This CDR3 is 13 amino acids long. DNA of the CDR3: TGTGCCACCAGTGCGCGGAAATCCGGGGAGCTGTTTTTT. This translates into CATSARKSGELFF.

This clonotype was observed many times. The rearrangement uses TRBV6-1 and TRBJ2-1, with a weak D call TRBD2 (6 bases). The CDR3 is 22 residues long. V was trimmed by 0 bases and J by 6 bases, leaving 33 bases between them. The V gene's germline CDR1 is MNHNS and CDR2 SASEGT. Here the CDR3 DNA reads TGTGCCAGCAGTGAAGCACTAGTGGGTTCACGTTACGCCGGGAGTCAGTCCAATGAGCAGTTCTTC. As protein: CASSEALVGSRYAGSQSNEQFF.

This clonotype was counted many times. The rearrangement uses TRBV10-3 and TRBJ1-2; TRBD1 matches at 7 bases. Germline V gene sequence: CDR1 ENHRY, CDR2 SYGVKD. V trimming: 3 bases; J trimming: 0 bases; junction bases outside the gene matches: 4. This CDR3 is built from 15 residues. CDR3 amino acids: CAISDADRPNYGYTF. The CDR3 nucleotides are TGTGCCATCAGTGATGCGGACAGGCCTAACTATGGCTACACCTTC.